The source of this TCR beta chain is a study of T cell responses to AZD1222 COVID-19 vaccine. About the research overall: Pooled in the analysis were second doses at about 4 or about 12 weeks.

TCRdb's table, derived via immunoSEQ multiplex PCR, lists solely in-frame clones and lacks some. The sample shows around 200,000 clones, 85% to 90% of them seen only once. This clone was seen only once. Its antigen is undetermined. Whole-study results and caveats: Just a handful of AZD1222 recipients tested seropositive at baseline. Dominant CD4 TCR responses targeted spike regions 160-218 and 743-854. Epitopes outside B.1.351 and B.1.1.7 mutated regions reportedly drew nearly half of spike TCRs.

Germline assignment: CDR1 GTSNPN and CDR2 SVGIG (reference sequence). The CDR3 consists of 13 residues. Unmatched junction bases numbered 4, after V lost 7 bases and J lost 7 bases. The source material was peripheral blood, sampled on day 0 of AZD1222 vaccination. The source is an adult in good health. The chain employs TRBV30 and TRBJ1-6; 10 bases fit TRBD1. CDR3 protein: CAYTGQGNSPLHF. CDR3 coding DNA: TGTGCCTACACGGGACAGGGGAATTCACCCCTCCACTTT.